The rows below give T cell receptor beta chains drawn from one sample of a study of blood T cells in healthy people across ages. TCRdb fed the 5' RACE reads into MiXCR, producing one record per CDR3 protein. The data show over a million distinct CDR3 sequences, roughly 24% seen once. The same sample was also studied in work on T cells of mothers and their children.

The specimen sequenced was blood. The origin of the receptors is a girl under 10 years old in good health. Each CDR3 is given with its conserved first and last residue. A D gene is named only where the DNA matches it firmly. For some rows the clone size is stated as once, few or many, or as a class when expanded; others skip it.

CASRSIHEQFF TGCGCCAGCAGATCTATCCATGAGCAGTTCTTC TRBV5-1 . . TRBJ2-1
CASIGPGTLGYNEQFF TGTGCCAGCATAGGACCGGGAACCCTCGGGTACAATGAGCAGTTCTTC TRBV28 . few TRBJ2-1
CASSFFGQEYNIQYF TGCGCCAGCAGCTTTTTCGGGCAAGAATACAACATTCAGTACTTC TRBV5-1 . . TRBJ2-4
CASSQPPEHSTDTQYF TGCGCCAGCAGCCAGCCCCCCGAGCATTCGACAGATACGCAGTATTTT TRBV4-1 . few TRBJ2-3
CASSHSMTGPEQFF TGTGCCAGCAGCCATTCTATGACAGGGCCGGAGCAGTTCTTC TRBV3-1 TRBD1 . TRBJ2-1
CSVWKGGSGTEAFF TGCAGCGTTTGGAAGGGAGGGAGTGGAACTGAAGCTTTCTTT TRBV29-1 . . TRBJ1-1
CAGTDREGQPQHF TGTGCCGGCACCGACAGGGAAGGACAGCCCCAGCATTTT TRBV27 TRBD1 few TRBJ1-5
CASLGLAGTHEQFF TGTGCCAGCCTGGGACTAGCGGGTACCCATGAGCAGTTCTTC TRBV2 TRBD2 . TRBJ2-1
CASSGGSGNTIYF TGTGCCAGCTCGGGAGGCTCTGGAAACACCATATATTTT TRBV18 . . TRBJ1-3
CASNSGVRELFF TGTGCCAGCAACTCAGGGGTCAGGGAGCTGTTTTTT TRBV12-3/TRBV12-4 . . TRBJ2-2
CASSYASGGPYEQYF TGTGCCAGCAGTTACGCTAGCGGGGGCCCCTACGAGCAGTACTTC TRBV6-5 TRBD2 . TRBJ2-7
CASSGEVTDTQYF TGCGCCAGCAGCGGGGAAGTCACAGATACGCAGTATTTT TRBV5-1 . . TRBJ2-3
CASSLTGTGSSYEQYF TGCGCCAGCAGCTTAACCGGGACAGGGAGCTCCTACGAGCAGTACTTC TRBV5-1 TRBD1 few TRBJ2-7
CASSEGRVGANVLTF TGTGCCAGCAGTGAAGGAAGGGTAGGGGCCAACGTCCTGACTTTC TRBV6-1 . . TRBJ2-6
CASSYPDLSYNEQFF TGTGCCAGCAGTTACCCCGACTTATCCTACAATGAGCAGTTCTTC TRBV6-2/TRBV6-3 . few TRBJ2-1
CASSLDRGEQFF TGTGCCAGTAGTCTCGACAGGGGTGAGCAGTTCTTC TRBV19 TRBD1 . TRBJ2-1
CASSLRVNYEQYF TGTGCCAGCAGTTTACGGGTTAACTACGAGCAGTACTTC TRBV27 . few TRBJ2-7
CASSQGGVGGSETQYF TGTGCCAGCAGCCAAGGAGGAGTGGGAGGATCAGAGACCCAGTACTTC TRBV3-1 . . TRBJ2-5
CASSPLDREPSYEQYF TGTGCCAGCAGTCCTCTTGACAGGGAACCTTCCTACGAGCAGTACTTC TRBV27 TRBD1 . TRBJ2-7
CASSQVNRSLHEQYF TGTGCCAGCAGCCAAGTAAACAGGTCCTTGCACGAGCAGTACTTC TRBV3-1 . few TRBJ2-7
CSVAGGLSYEQYF TGCAGCGTTGCGGGGGGCCTCTCCTACGAGCAGTACTTC TRBV29-1 . . TRBJ2-7
CASSLLDRVYNEQFF TGTGCCAGCAGCCTCCTGGACAGAGTATACAATGAGCAGTTCTTC TRBV3-1 . . TRBJ2-1
CASSPGFGGAPFLPPQHF TGTGCCAGCTCACCAGGGTTCGGGGGCGCTCCTTTTCTTCCGCCCCAGCATTTT TRBV18 . . TRBJ1-5